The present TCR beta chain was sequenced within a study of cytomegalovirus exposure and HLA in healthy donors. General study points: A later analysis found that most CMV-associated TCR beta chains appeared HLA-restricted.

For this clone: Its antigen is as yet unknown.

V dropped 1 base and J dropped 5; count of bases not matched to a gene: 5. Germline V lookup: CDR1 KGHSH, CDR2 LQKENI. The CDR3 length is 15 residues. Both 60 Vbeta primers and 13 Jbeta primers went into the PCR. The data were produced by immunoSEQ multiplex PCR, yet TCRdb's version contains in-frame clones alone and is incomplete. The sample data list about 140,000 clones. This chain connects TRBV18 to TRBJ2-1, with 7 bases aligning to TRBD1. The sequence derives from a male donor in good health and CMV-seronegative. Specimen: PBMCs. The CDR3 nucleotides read TGTGCCAGCTCACCACGAGAACAGGGGCACAATGAGCAGTTCTTC. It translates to CASSPREQGHNEQFF.